One and the same sample provided the 19 T cell receptor beta chains below, sequenced in a study of control samples from healthy donors and cancer patients. Produced via immunoSEQ multiplex PCR; TCRdb's table is partial and in-frame only. The sample consists of about 130,000 clones, 89% of them appearing once. Sequenced: PBMCs. These receptors came from a man aged 45-65 years with head and neck cancer.

The chain carries TRBV18 and TRBJ1-2, with 8 positions matching TRBD1. Trimming took 2 bases from V and 3 from J; bases not matched to a gene: 2. The germline gives CDR1 KGHSH, CDR2 LQKENI. There are 14 residues in the CDR3. The CDR3 loop reads CASSPDRGHYGYTF. Here the CDR3 DNA reads TGTGCCAGCTCACCAGACAGGGGTCACTATGGCTACACCTTC.

For the CDR3, the DNA is TGTGCCAGCAGTCCGTACTTAGCGGGGGGGGACACAGATACGCAGTATTTT. It yields the protein CASSPYLAGGDTDTQYF. This chain uses TRBV27 with TRBJ2-3, with 11 positions matching TRBD2. The CDR3 spans 17 residues. The ends lost 5 bases at V and 2 bases at J; junction bases unmatched: 9. The germline V gene encodes CDR1 MNHEY and CDR2 SMNVEV (reference sequence).

The rearrangement uses TRBV2 and TRBJ2-3; TRBD1 might be the D (5 bases). This CDR3 is built from 12 residues. Trimming took 6 bases from V and 1 from J, leaving 5 bases between them. Germline V gene sequence: CDR1 SNHLY, CDR2 FYNNEI. Here the CDR3 reads CASRQGTDTQYF. The CDR3 DNA is TGTGCCAGCAGACAGGGCACAGATACGCAGTATTTT. The complete variable domain, with remaining parts taken from reference TRBV2 and TRBJ2-3, reads EPEVTQTPSHQVTQMGQEVILRCVPISNHLYFYWYRQILGQKVEFLVSFYNNEISEKSEIFDDQFSVERPDGSNFTLKIRSTKLEDSAMYFCASRQGTDTQYFGPGTRLTVL.

The rearrangement uses TRBV30 and TRBJ1-5, with D unresolved. The CDR3 sequence is 17 residues long. V gave up 5 bases and J gave up 3 bases, with 23 bases separating them. CDR1 is GTSNPN and CDR2 is SVGIG in the germline V gene (reference sequence). The CDR3 here is CAWGPRARRGHNQPQHF. For the CDR3, the DNA is TGTGCCTGGGGCCCCCGGGCGCGACGGGGTCACAATCAGCCCCAGCATTTT. Looking up the rest from reference TRBV30 and TRBJ1-5 gives the full variable domain: SQTIHQWPATLVQPVGSPLSLECTVEGTSNPNLYWYRQAAGRGLQLLFYSVGIGQISSEVPQNLSASRPQDRQFILSSKKLLLSDSGFYLCAWGPRARRGHNQPQHFGDGTRLSIL.

The V call is TRBV5-8, the J call TRBJ1-4; maybe TRBD1 (5 bases). Trimming cost V 1 base and J 0 bases, with 7 bases left between them. The germline V gene encodes CDR1 SGHTS and CDR2 YDEGEE. CDR3 length: 15 amino acids. The CDR3: CASSLLGATNEKLFF. CDR3 nucleotides: TGTGCCAGCAGCTTGCTAGGGGCAACTAATGAAAAACTGTTTTTT.

This clone was detected ten times or more. The genes are TRBV11-2 and TRBJ1-2, with D maybe TRBD1 (5 bases). Between the trimmed V and J ends, which lost 2 bases and 5 bases, there was a span of 12 bases. Germline assignment: CDR1 SGHAT and CDR2 FQNNGV. This CDR3 is built from 14 residues. Here the CDR3 reads CASSLSRDFYGYTF. The CDR3 DNA follows: TGTGCCAGCAGCTTATCCAGGGATTTTTATGGCTACACCTTC.

This rearrangement joins TRBV10-3 to TRBJ2-1; 9 bases line up with TRBD1. This CDR3 region has 16 residues. Trimming cost V 0 bases and J 4 bases; bases outside gene matches: 4. CDR1 and CDR2 (germline): ENHRY, SYGVKD. The CDR3 nucleotides read TGTGCCATCAGTGAGTCGATGGGGACAGGGTACAATGAGCAGTTCTTC. Translation gives CAISESMGTGYNEQFF.

The rearrangement links TRBV7-8 to TRBJ2-7; D is unclear. Germline CDR1 reads SGHVS; CDR2 reads FQNEAQ. This CDR3 comprises 14 residues. With 5 bases removed from V and 2 bases from J, the gap between germline ends came to 13 bases. CDR3 sequence: CASSPRLPTYEQYF. CDR3 nucleotides: TGTGCCAGCAGCCCGCGACTTCCAACCTACGAGCAGTACTTC.

The rearrangement links TRBV7-9 to TRBJ2-2, with a weak D call TRBD2 (6 bases). V shed 2 bases and J shed 6 bases, with 16 bases lying between them. This CDR3 has 16 residues. CDR1 is SEHNR, CDR2 FQNEAQ, per germline (reference sequence). The CDR3 spells CASSLWKTRNAGELFF. In DNA, the CDR3 is TGTGCCAGCAGCTTATGGAAGACTAGAAATGCCGGGGAGCTGTTTTTT.

The chain joins TRBV4-2 to TRBJ2-2; D is perhaps TRBD1 or TRBD2 (6 bases each). Germline CDR1 reads LGHNA; CDR2 reads YNFKEQ. The V end was cut by 0 bases, the J end by 6 bases, with 17 bases between. This CDR3 has 17 amino acids. As DNA, the CDR3 is TGTGCCAGCAGCCAAGATCGACAGGACTACGCTTCCGGGGAGCTGTTTTTT. Translation: CASSQDRQDYASGELFF.

The chain has TRBV21-1 and TRBJ2-3. TRBV21-1 has pseudogene status. CDR3 length: 18 residues. The CDR3 region is CASSKSYGRKGGLGTQYF. DNA for the CDR3: TGTGCCAGCAGCAAAAGTTACGGTCGGAAGGGTGGGTTAGGTACGCAGTATTTT.

V gene TRBV5-1 combines with J gene TRBJ2-7; 7 positions agree with TRBD2. After removal of 4 bases from V and 0 bases from J, the junction contained 10 bases not matched to a gene. Germline V gene sequence: CDR1 SGHRS, CDR2 YFSETQ. The CDR3 sequence is 16 residues long. Written as DNA, the CDR3 is TGCGCCAGCAGCCTCGTCGCGGGAGCCAGCTCCTACGAGCAGTACTTC. This codes for CASSLVAGASSYEQYF.

The chain carries TRBV5-1 and TRBJ2-1, with D perhaps TRBD1 or TRBD2 (6 bases each). Between the trimmed V and J ends, which lost 1 base and 5 bases, there was a span of 10 bases. In germline, CDR1 is SGHRS, CDR2 YFSETQ. The CDR3 length is 14 residues. In DNA, the CDR3 is TGCGCCAGCAGCTTGAGGGGGGCAGACAATGAGCAGTTCTTC. It translates to CASSLRGADNEQFF. The variable domain in full, with the rest retrieved from reference TRBV5-1 and TRBJ2-1, is KAGVTQTPRYLIKTRGQQVTLSCSPISGHRSVSWYQQTPGQGLQFLFEYFSETQRNKGNFPGRFSGRQFSNSRSEMNVSTLELGDSALYLCASSLRGADNEQFFGPGTRLTVL.

A note on this clone: At one end, the junction sequence differs from germline, possibly due to a read error. The gene calls are TRBV30 and TRBJ1-2, with TRBD1 matching over 7 bases. Germline lookup yields CDR1 GTSNPN and CDR2 SVGIG (reference sequence). This CDR3 region has 17 residues. CDR3 sequence (DNA): TGTGCCTGGAGGTCCCTCGACAGGGAGGGAACTAAATATGGCTACACCTTC. Protein product: CAWRSLDREGTKYGYTF.

V and J are TRBV28 and TRBJ1-3; D gene ambiguous. The CDR3 length is 14 residues. Trimming took 5 bases from V and 2 from J, leaving 10 bases between them. From germline, CDR1 is MDHEN and CDR2 SYDVKM. CDR3 sequence (DNA): TGTGCCAGCAGTGCCGGGAGGGCTGGAAACACCATATATTTT. This gives the protein CASSAGRAGNTIYF.

In the case of this clone: The identical CDR3 is also encoded by other nucleotide sequences in the sample. The chain couples TRBV5-5 to TRBJ1-1, with unresolved D. In germline, CDR1 is SGHKS, CDR2 YYEKEE (reference sequence). V was trimmed by 0 bases and J by 3 bases, leaving 6 bases between them. The CDR3 runs to 13 residues. CDR3 sequence reads: CASSLVDYTEAFF. CDR3 DNA: TGTGCCAGCAGCTTGGTCGACTACACTGAAGCTTTCTTT.

This chain joins TRBV30 and TRBJ2-3; weak D call: TRBD2 (5 bases). Germline V CDR1 and CDR2: GTSNPN, SVGIG (reference sequence). The CDR3 contains 11 residues. The V and J ends lost 5 bases and 6 bases respectively, with 9 bases between them. The chain's CDR3 is CAWRRGDTQYF. The CDR3 DNA is TGTGCCTGGCGAAGAGGGGATACGCAGTATTTT.

The chain carries TRBV3-1 (or the pseudogene TRBV3-2) and TRBJ2-7, with 7 bases matching TRBD1. Germline lookup yields CDR1 LGHDT and CDR2 YNNKEL (reference sequence). The length of the CDR3 is 14 residues. V dropped 5 bases and J dropped 1; count of bases not matched to a gene: 5. The CDR3 here is CASSVRGSSYEQYF. DNA for the CDR3: TGTGCCAGCAGCGTCAGGGGGTCATCCTACGAGCAGTACTTC.

Remarks on this clone: This sample includes further DNA sequences coding for the same CDR3. The chain uses TRBV5-1 and TRBJ2-3; 12 bases agree with TRBD2. Germline CDR1 and CDR2: SGHRS and YFSETQ. V shed 4 bases and J 4 bases; nucleotides not matched to a gene: 13. The CDR3 loop spans 18 amino acids. DNA for the CDR3: TGCGCCAGCAGCCCCCGACCGACTAGCGGGAGAGTCCCAGATACGCAGTATTTT. Translating it yields CASSPRPTSGRVPDTQYF.